Presented here are 32 T cell receptor beta chains from one specimen sequenced in a study of T cell repertoires in cytomegalovirus infection. TCRdb recomputed calls from the reads with MiXCR, one row per CDR3 protein. This table has 270,000 or so distinct CDR3 sequences, about 15% appearing once. Sequenced material: CD8+ T cells from PBMCs. The receptors derive from a human donor in good health (CMV status not recorded). Some clones in this sample may be carry-over from other donors' samples.

With regard to this clonotype: A much larger clonotype is one base distant, so this may be a read error. The V gene is TRBV28, the J gene TRBJ2-1, with 12 bases aligning to TRBD2. This CDR3 region has 18 residues. Germline CDR1 reads MDHEN; CDR2 reads SYDVKM. The chain's CDR3 is CASSGGPSGGAGYNGQFF. CDR3 in DNA: TGTGCCAGCAGTGGAGGGCCTAGCGGGGGGGCAGGCTACAATGGGCAGTTCTTC.

Ten or more counts support this clonotype. The chain joins TRBV7-8 to TRBJ1-2; tentative D call: TRBD1 (5 bases). This CDR3 is 17 amino acids long. V lost 4 bases and J 6 bases, leaving 24 bases between the germline ends. The germline CDR1 and CDR2 sequences are SGHVS and FQNEAQ. This CDR3 reads CASSSYVEEGAGNGYTF. The CDR3 region has the DNA TGTGCCAGCAGCTCGTACGTGGAGGAAGGGGCCGGGAATGGCTACACCTTC.

This clonotype has a handful of counts. The chain combines TRBV19 with TRBJ1-5; D ambiguous. CDR1 and CDR2 from the germline V gene are LNHDA and SQIVND (reference sequence). The CDR3 spans 14 residues. Trimming removed 5 bases from V and 7 bases from J, with 15 bases in between. CDR3 loop: CASSFGVATQPQHF. CDR3 in DNA: TGTGCCAGTAGTTTCGGGGTCGCCACGCAGCCCCAGCATTTT.

The V call is TRBV27, the J call TRBJ2-3, with D tentatively TRBD2 (6 bases). CDR3 size: 13 residues. Trimming took off 6 bases at V and 4 bases at J, with 11 bases between the two ends. From germline, CDR1 is MNHEY and CDR2 SMNVEV (reference sequence). The CDR3 protein is CASREGMADTQYF. Written as DNA, the CDR3 is TGTGCCAGCAGGGAGGGGATGGCAGATACGCAGTATTTT.

The sample holds many counts of this clonotype. V is TRBV7-8 and J is TRBJ1-5; no clear D. The CDR3 contains 15 residues. Germline assignment: CDR1 SGHVS and CDR2 FQNEAQ. Between the trimmed V and J ends, which lost 5 bases and 8 bases, there was a span of 19 bases. CDR3: CASSPRLTQVEPQHF. The DNA for the CDR3 is TGTGCCAGCAGCCCGAGGCTCACCCAGGTTGAGCCCCAGCATTTT.

The J gene is TRBJ1-2, the V gene TRBV10-3, with 9 positions matching TRBD1. Germline CDR1 reads ENHRY; CDR2 reads SYGVKD. CDR3 length equals 14 residues. The V and J ends lost 10 bases and 2 bases, in that order; junction bases with no gene match: 8. The CDR3 DNA reads TGTGCCACGAAAGGGACAGGGCCCAACTATGGCTACACCTTC. This codes for CATKGTGPNYGYTF.

This clonotype was observed many times. The chain carries TRBV7-2 and TRBJ2-1; TRBD2 matches 14 bases. Per the germline V gene, CDR1 is SGHTA and CDR2 is FQGNSA. Trimming at V came to 3 bases and at J to 7 bases, leaving 8 bases not matched to a gene. The length of the CDR3 is 17 residues. DNA of the CDR3: TGTGCCAGCAGCTTCCCTCGGACTAGCGGGGGGAAAAATGAGCAGTTCTTC. This encodes CASSFPRTSGGKNEQFF. The full variable domain, its missing parts supplied by reference TRBV7-2 and TRBJ2-1, is GAGVSQSPSNKVTEKGKDVELRCDPISGHTALYWYRQSLGQGLEFLIYFQGNSAPDKSGLPSDRFSAERTGGSVSTLTIQRTQQEDSAVYLCASSFPRTSGGKNEQFFGPGTRLTVL.

This clonotype came up a few times. V and J are TRBV28 and TRBJ1-1, with D uncertain. CDR1 MDHEN and CDR2 SYDVKM come from the germline V gene. The CDR3 has 13 residues. With 1 base removed from V and 5 bases from J, the gap between germline ends came to 8 bases. The CDR3 sequence: CASSLFTDTEAFF. In nucleotides, the CDR3 is TGTGCCAGCAGTTTATTTACAGATACTGAAGCTTTCTTT.

This clonotype showed up just a few times. This chain joins TRBV28 and TRBJ2-1, with TRBD1 matching over 9 bases. Germline-derived CDR1 and CDR2 are MDHEN and SYDVKM. CDR3 length: 16 amino acids. Germline trimming cut 2 bases from V and 3 bases from J; bases unmatched to any gene: 5. DNA of the CDR3: TGTGCCAGCAGTTTAGAAGGGACAGGGATCTACAATGAGCAGTTCTTC. Protein sequence: CASSLEGTGIYNEQFF.

There are many counts of this clonotype. This sequence joins TRBV7-4 and TRBJ1-1; no reliable D call. CDR3 length equals 14 residues. The germline V and J ends were trimmed by 1 base and 6 bases, with 12 bases remaining between them. The germline V gene has CDR1 SGHVT and CDR2 SQSDAQ. CDR3 DNA: TGTGCCAGCAGCTTAGATTGGGGTGGAGCTGAAGCTTTCTTT. It codes for CASSLDWGGAEAFF.

There are many counts of this clonotype. This chain joins TRBV7-6 and TRBJ2-3; 10 bases map to TRBD2. V was clipped by 1 base and J by 5 bases; unmatched bases: 6. The CDR3 runs 16 residues. Germline V gene sequence: CDR1 SGHVS, CDR2 FNYEAQ. The CDR3 loop is CASSLDTSGVGDTQYF. CDR3 in DNA: TGTGCCAGCAGCTTAGATACTAGCGGGGTGGGAGATACGCAGTATTTT. The full variable domain, with the rest looked up from reference TRBV7-6 and TRBJ2-3, is GAGVSQSPRYKVTKRGQDVALRCDPISGHVSLYWYRQALGQGPEFLTYFNYEAQQDKSGLPNDRFSAERPEGSISTLTIQRTEQRDSAMYRCASSLDTSGVGDTQYFGPGTRLTVL.

This clonotype occurred a few times. The chain couples TRBV29-1 to TRBJ2-7; 10 positions match TRBD1. Germline CDR1 and CDR2: SQVTM and ANQGSEA. The CDR3 has 12 amino acids. The V and J ends lost 7 bases and 2 bases, in that order; junction bases with no gene match: 2. For the CDR3, the DNA is TGCAGCGCCGGACAGGGGGCCTACGAGCAGTACTTC. It yields the protein CSAGQGAYEQYF.

This chain joins TRBV6-2 or TRBV6-3 and TRBJ1-1; no clear D. Trimming left V 5 bases short and J 8 bases short, with 18 bases between. The germline V gene encodes CDR1 MNHEY and CDR2 SVGEGT. The CDR3 spans 14 residues. CDR3 residues: CASSRIARPAEAFF. The CDR3 nucleotides read TGTGCCAGCAGTAGGATCGCGAGACCTGCAGAAGCTTTCTTT.

The V call is TRBV29-1, the J call TRBJ2-7; 7 bases align to TRBD2. Per germline, CDR1 SQVTM and CDR2 ANQGSEA. CDR3 length: 13 residues. V trimming: 5 bases; J trimming: 2 bases; junction bases outside the gene matches: 6. The CDR3 spells CSVTAGTTYEQYF. DNA for the CDR3: TGCAGCGTTACGGCAGGGACTACCTACGAGCAGTACTTC.

This clonotype has a count of ten or more. The chain has TRBV7-9 and TRBJ1-1, with TRBD1 identical over 7 bases. Germline V lookup: CDR1 SEHNR, CDR2 FQNEAQ (reference sequence). This CDR3 contains 12 residues. The CDR3, as DNA: TGTGCTAGCGGACAGGTGAACACTGAAGCTTTCTTT. It yields the protein CASGQVNTEAFF.

This clonotype was seen ten or more times. The chain uses TRBV7-8 and TRBJ1-3; 8 bases align to TRBD1. V dropped 5 bases and J dropped 5; count of bases not matched to a gene: 8. Germline-derived CDR1 and CDR2 are SGHVS and FQNEAQ. This CDR3 contains 15 residues. Here the CDR3 DNA reads TGTGCCAGCAGCCTCTACTGGGACAGGCGAAACACCATATATTTT. As protein: CASSLYWDRRNTIYF.

The rearrangement links TRBV18 to TRBJ2-7; 7 bases agree with TRBD1. J gave up 3 bases and V 3 bases, and 5 bases lay outside the gene matches. CDR1 and CDR2 from the germline V gene are KGHSH and LQKENI. The CDR3 covers 14 residues. This CDR3 is CASSPMTGIYEQYF. For the CDR3, the DNA is TGTGCCAGCTCACCTATGACAGGGATCTACGAGCAGTACTTC.

This clonotype was counted at least ten times. The J gene is TRBJ2-7, the V gene TRBV6-2 or TRBV6-3, with a weak D call TRBD1 (6 bases). V was pared by 6 bases and J by 2 bases, with 14 bases between. CDR1 and CDR2 (germline): MNHEY, SVGEGT. The CDR3 contains 14 residues. This CDR3 is CASRTTGETYEQYF. The CDR3 nucleotides are TGTGCCAGCAGGACGACAGGTGAAACCTACGAGCAGTACTTC.

There are many counts of this clonotype. The chain combines TRBV7-8 with TRBJ2-1, with TRBD2 matching over 7 bases. V was clipped by 4 bases and J by 7 bases; unmatched bases: 1. CDR1 is SGHVS and CDR2 is FQNEAQ in the germline V gene. This CDR3 has 12 residues. This CDR3 is CASSSGGNEQFF. The CDR3, as DNA: TGTGCCAGCAGCTCCGGGGGGAATGAGCAGTTCTTC.

This clonotype was seen a handful of times. The chain has TRBV11-3 and TRBJ2-2; no firm D call. Germline V gene data show CDR1 as SGHNT and CDR2 as YENEEA. The CDR3 has 13 residues. V was shortened by 5 bases and J by 6 bases, with 10 bases between the two germline ends. DNA for the CDR3: TGTGCCAGCAGCCCCCTCGGTTCCGGGGAGCTGTTTTTT. It is translated as CASSPLGSGELFF.

V is TRBV11-2 and J is TRBJ2-7; D not certain. The CDR3 length is 14 residues. Trimming removed 1 base at V and 2 bases at J, with 9 bases between. The germline CDR1 and CDR2 sequences are SGHAT and FQNNGV. This chain's CDR3 is CASSLGGSTYEQYF. The CDR3 bases are TGTGCCAGCAGCTTAGGGGGAAGTACCTACGAGCAGTACTTC.

This clonotype was seen at least ten times. J is TRBJ2-3 and V is TRBV7-8; D ambiguous. V was pared by 2 bases and J by 1 base, with 4 bases between. From germline, CDR1 is SGHVS and CDR2 FQNEAQ. This CDR3 is 13 amino acids long. Here the CDR3 reads CASSLTGTDTQYF. The CDR3 DNA sequence: TGTGCCAGCAGCTTAACAGGCACAGATACGCAGTATTTT.

Only a few counts were recorded for this clonotype. V and J are TRBV7-9 and TRBJ1-2; no firm D call. Germline V gene data show CDR1 as SEHNR and CDR2 as FQNEAQ (reference sequence). The CDR3 spans 14 residues. The V end lost 1 base, the J end lost 7 bases, and 13 bases lay between the germline ends. The CDR3 coding sequence is TGTGCCAGCAGCTTAGAAGGGCTATGGGGTGGCTACACCTTC. It specifies CASSLEGLWGGYTF. Variable domain in full (rest from reference TRBV7-9 and TRBJ1-2): DTGVSQNPRHKITKRGQNVTFRCDPISEHNRLYWYRQTLGQGPEFLTYFQNEAQLEKSRLLSDRFSAERPKGSFSTLEIQRTEQGDSAMYLCASSLEGLWGGYTFGSGTRLTVV.

In DNA, the CDR3 is TGTGCCAGCAAGGGGATTAATTCACCCCTCCACTTT. It codes for CASKGINSPLHF. The chain joins TRBV28 to TRBJ1-6; maybe TRBD1 (5 bases). The V and J ends lost 7 bases and 6 bases respectively, with 7 bases between them. The germline V gene has CDR1 MDHEN and CDR2 SYDVKM. This CDR3 has 12 amino acids.

In its sample, this clonotype was seen a few times. The chain has TRBV20-1 and TRBJ2-3; TRBD2 agrees at 9 bases. Trimming cost V 3 bases and J 1 base; bases outside gene matches: 8. Per germline, CDR1 DFQATT and CDR2 SNEGSKA (reference sequence). The CDR3 is 16 amino acids. CDR3 sequence (DNA): TGCAGTGCTAGGATGGGACTAGCTCCAGGCACAGATACGCAGTATTTT. Its translation: CSARMGLAPGTDTQYF.

This clonotype was seen ten or more times. The chain recombines TRBV2 with TRBJ2-1; D possibly corresponds to TRBD1 (5 bases). This CDR3 has 11 amino acids. Germline V lookup: CDR1 SNHLY, CDR2 FYNNEI. V was pared by 6 bases and J by 8 bases, with 8 bases between. CDR3: CASSQTDEQFF. The DNA for the CDR3 is TGTGCCAGCAGCCAGACAGATGAGCAGTTCTTC.

This clonotype has a count of ten or more. V and J are TRBV28 and TRBJ1-5; 7 nucleotides line up with TRBD1. CDR3 length equals 15 residues. V lost 7 bases and J lost 2; bases outside the gene matches: 8. The germline V gene has CDR1 MDHEN and CDR2 SYDVKM. CDR3 nucleotide sequence: TGTGCCAGCAAAAGGACACAGGGGCGCAATCAGCCCCAGCATTTT. It codes for CASKRTQGRNQPQHF.

This clonotype was counted ten times or more. V gene TRBV7-8 combines with J gene TRBJ2-7; 7 nucleotides align to TRBD2. The CDR3 consists of 14 residues. The germline V gene has CDR1 SGHVS and CDR2 FQNEAQ. V gave up 6 bases and J gave up 3 bases; unmatched junction bases: 8. CDR3 coding DNA: TGTGCCAGCAGTTCAACCGGGACTAACTACGAGCAGTACTTC. Its protein product is CASSSTGTNYEQYF.

This sequence joins TRBV27 and TRBJ1-2, with a tentative D call TRBD1 (6 bases). The germline CDR1 and CDR2 sequences are MNHEY and SMNVEV (reference sequence). The CDR3 runs 15 residues. The V end lost 2 bases, the J end lost 0 bases, and 10 bases lay between the germline ends. The CDR3 bases are TGTGCCAGCAGTTTAGGGGGGGCGGCTAACTATGGCTACACCTTC. This encodes CASSLGGAANYGYTF.

This clonotype was counted at least ten times. The gene calls are TRBV7-6 and TRBJ2-3, with D perhaps matching TRBD1 (5 bases). The germline CDR1 and CDR2 sequences are SGHVS and FNYEAQ. V lost 5 bases to trimming and J lost 1 base, with 10 bases between them. The CDR3 sequence is 14 residues long. CDR3 nucleotides: TGTGCCAGCAGCCCAGGGCATGGCACAGATACGCAGTATTTT. Translating it yields CASSPGHGTDTQYF.

The chain is built from TRBV7-9 and TRBJ2-3; D tentatively fits TRBD1 or TRBD2 (6 bases each). V lost 2 bases to trimming and J lost 0 bases, with 9 bases between them. CDR1 is SEHNR, CDR2 FQNEAQ, per germline (reference sequence). CDR3 size: 15 residues. The CDR3 reads CASSLRGGSTDTQYF. The CDR3 DNA is TGTGCCAGCAGCTTACGAGGGGGGAGCACAGATACGCAGTATTTT.

The rearrangement links TRBV28 to TRBJ2-1; D tentatively fits TRBD1 or TRBD2 (6 bases each). Germline V lookup: CDR1 MDHEN, CDR2 SYDVKM. CDR3 length: 13 residues. Trimming cost V 2 bases and J 8 bases, with 10 bases left between them. CDR3 nucleotides: TGTGCCAGCAGTTTAGCCGGGGGCTATGAGCAGTTCTTC. Translated, it gives CASSLAGGYEQFF.